This entry lists 23 T cell receptor beta chains sequenced from one sample in a study of blood T cell repertoires in COVID-19. The table came from immunoSEQ multiplex PCR; TCRdb's copy has only in-frame clones and leaves some out. The repertoire holds roughly 180,000 clones, around 88% seen once, with approximately 4% in the top ten. The specimen sequenced was peripheral blood. Source of these receptors: a woman aged 25-40 years with acute or convalescent COVID-19.

The rearrangement joins TRBV15 to TRBJ1-1; D is unclear. The CDR3 length is 15 residues. Germline assignment: CDR1 LNHNV and CDR2 YYDKDF (reference sequence). V was clipped by 5 bases and J by 1 base, with 14 bases between them. CDR3 coding DNA: TGTGCCACCAGCTTTCCCGGCCGGGGGAACACTGAAGCTTTCTTT. Amino acids: CATSFPGRGNTEAFF.

The chain uses TRBV19 and TRBJ1-2, with 8 nucleotides matching TRBD1. The CDR3 covers 15 residues. The germline gives CDR1 LNHDA, CDR2 SQIVND (reference sequence). After removal of 5 bases from V and 4 bases from J, the junction contained 9 bases not matched to a gene. CDR3 in amino acids: CASSSRQGTVYGYTF. CDR3 nucleotides: TGTGCCAGTAGTTCGAGACAGGGGACTGTCTATGGCTACACCTTC.

This chain links TRBV5-5 with TRBJ1-2, with D perhaps matching TRBD1 (6 bases). This CDR3 comprises 15 residues. Deletions cut 4 bases from V and 6 bases from J, with 19 bases between. CDR1 and CDR2 (germline): SGHKS, YYEKEE (reference sequence). Here the CDR3 DNA reads TGTGCCAGCAGCGAGCTACTACAGGGCGCGGATGGCTACACCTTC. It is translated as CASSELLQGADGYTF.

The chain couples TRBV5-1 to TRBJ2-7; possibly TRBD1 for D (5 bases). Per germline, CDR1 SGHRS and CDR2 YFSETQ. V was shortened by 1 base and J by 5 bases, with 13 bases between the two germline ends. The CDR3 covers 14 residues. CDR3 sequence: CASSLTGRANEQYF. CDR3 DNA sequence: TGCGCCAGCAGCTTGACCGGCAGGGCCAACGAGCAGTACTTC. The full variable domain, with the rest looked up from reference TRBV5-1 and TRBJ2-7, is KAGVTQTPRYLIKTRGQQVTLSCSPISGHRSVSWYQQTPGQGLQFLFEYFSETQRNKGNFPGRFSGRQFSNSRSEMNVSTLELGDSALYLCASSLTGRANEQYFGPGTRLTVT.

V and J are TRBV6-5 and TRBJ1-5; the D gene is possibly TRBD1 (5 bases). The ends were cut back, 8 bases at V and 5 bases at J, with 10 bases in the middle. This CDR3 region has 12 residues. Germline V gene sequence: CDR1 MNHEY, CDR2 SVGAGI. The CDR3: CASSREYQPQHF. In DNA form, the CDR3 reads TGTGCCAGCTCCAGGGAATATCAGCCCCAGCATTTT.

The chain carries TRBV5-1 and TRBJ1-1, with D possibly TRBD1 on 5 matching bases. The CDR3 length is 14 residues. Trimming cost V 2 bases and J 4 bases, with 12 bases left between them. CDR1 and CDR2 from the germline V gene are SGHRS and YFSETQ. The CDR3 nucleotides are TGCGCCAGCAGCTTATTTCGGGGGACCACTGAAGCTTTCTTT. It yields the protein CASSLFRGTTEAFF. The full variable domain, in which reference TRBV5-1 and TRBJ1-1 provide the parts outside the CDR3, is KAGVTQTPRYLIKTRGQQVTLSCSPISGHRSVSWYQQTPGQGLQFLFEYFSETQRNKGNFPGRFSGRQFSNSRSEMNVSTLELGDSALYLCASSLFRGTTEAFFGQGTRLTVV.

The rearrangement joins TRBV7-9 to TRBJ2-1, with unresolved D. CDR1 is SEHNR and CDR2 is FQNEAQ in the germline V gene (reference sequence). This CDR3 contains 11 residues. Trimming shortened V by 4 bases and J by 7 bases, and 5 bases separated the two germline ends. The CDR3 sequence is CASSSNNEQFF. CDR3 nucleotide sequence: TGTGCCAGCAGCTCTAATAATGAGCAGTTCTTC. Complete variable domain (other parts from reference TRBV7-9 and TRBJ2-1): DTGVSQNPRHKITKRGQNVTFRCDPISEHNRLYWYRQTLGQGPEFLTYFQNEAQLEKSRLLSDRFSAERPKGSFSTLEIQRTEQGDSAMYLCASSSNNEQFFGPGTRLTVL.

The chain recombines TRBV3-1 (or the pseudogene TRBV3-2) with TRBJ2-1, with D maybe TRBD1 (6 bases). Trimming shortened V by 0 bases and J by 7 bases, and 13 bases separated the two germline ends. The germline V gene has CDR1 LGHDT and CDR2 YNNKEL (reference sequence). The CDR3 contains 15 residues. The CDR3 nucleotides are TGTGCCAGCAGCCAAGATTGGCAGGGGAGTAATGAGCAGTTCTTC. Its translation is CASSQDWQGSNEQFF.

The chain links TRBV5-1 to TRBJ2-1, with 11 bases identical to TRBD2. The CDR3 has 14 amino acids. J gave up 10 bases and V 4 bases, and 7 bases lay outside the gene matches. Germline V gene lookup returns CDR1 SGHRS and CDR2 YFSETQ. In DNA, the CDR3 is TGCGCCAGCAGCGGAACTAGCGGGAGTCGGGAGCAGTTCTTC. Residues: CASSGTSGSREQFF.

The chain couples TRBV5-6 to TRBJ2-4; maybe TRBD1 (5 bases). Germline-derived CDR1 and CDR2 are SGHDT and YYEEEE. CDR3 length: 17 residues. V lost 2 bases and J 2 bases, leaving 17 bases between the germline ends. DNA for the CDR3: TGTGCCAGCAGCTTAGGTGTAGACAGCGACCCCAAAAACATTCAGTACTTC. Translating it yields CASSLGVDSDPKNIQYF.

This clone is a singleton in its sample. The rearrangement uses TRBV7-9 and TRBJ1-2; 8 bases line up with TRBD1. CDR1 and CDR2 from the germline V gene are SEHNR and FQNEAQ (reference sequence). CDR3 length: 15 residues. After removal of 6 bases from V and 4 bases from J, the junction contained 10 bases not matched to a gene. Written as DNA, the CDR3 is TGTGCCAGCAGAGAGGACGGGACAGGAAGCTATGGCTACACCTTC. It encodes CASREDGTGSYGYTF.

This chain's CDR3 is CASSQGHIQYF. The CDR3 DNA is TGTGCCAGCAGCCAAGGGCACATTCAGTACTTC. The chain joins TRBV3-1 (or the pseudogene TRBV3-2) to TRBJ2-4; no clear D gene. Trimming stripped 1 base from V and 8 bases from J, with 3 bases between. The length of the CDR3 is 11 residues. Germline CDR1 and CDR2: LGHDT and YNNKEL (reference sequence).

The genes are TRBV9 and TRBJ2-2; 12 nucleotides match TRBD2. This CDR3 has 15 residues. In germline, CDR1 is SGDLS, CDR2 YYNGEE. J was trimmed by 6 bases and V by 6 bases; bases with no gene match: 6. CDR3: CASNSGTSGSGELFF. In DNA, the CDR3 is TGTGCCAGCAATTCCGGGACTAGCGGGTCCGGGGAGCTGTTTTTT.

V usage is TRBV6-6 and J usage is TRBJ1-6, with D perhaps matching TRBD1 (5 bases). This CDR3 has 14 amino acids. Germline-derived CDR1 and CDR2 are MNHNY and SVGAGI (reference sequence). V lost 7 bases, J lost 6 bases, and 13 bases lay in between. The chain's CDR3 is CASIWGGTNSPLHF. CDR3 coding DNA: TGTGCCAGCATTTGGGGGGGGACTAATTCACCCCTCCACTTT.

The CDR3: CASSWRVQETQYF. CDR3 nucleotides: TGTGCCAGCAGTTGGAGGGTCCAAGAGACCCAGTACTTC. The chain links TRBV28 to TRBJ2-5, with D possibly being TRBD2 (6 bases). V dropped 4 bases and J dropped 1 base, with 7 bases sitting between them. The germline V gene has CDR1 MDHEN and CDR2 SYDVKM. This CDR3 comprises 13 residues.

Only one count was recorded for this clone. The chain is built from TRBV27 and TRBJ1-1; 11 bases map to TRBD1. Germline CDR1 MNHEY, CDR2 SMNVEV (reference sequence). Trimming cost V 0 bases and J 11 bases; bases outside gene matches: 5. The CDR3 has 14 residues. CDR3 nucleotides: TGTGCCAGCAGTTTATCTGGGACAGGGGGGAGGGCTTTCTTT. This translates into CASSLSGTGGRAFF.

Worth noting for this clone: A junction end diverges from the germline sequence, so it may reflect a read error. V usage is TRBV28 and J usage is TRBJ2-7, with 13 positions matching TRBD2. The CDR3 has 16 amino acids. Germline V CDR1 and CDR2: MDHEN, SYDVKM. CDR3 nucleotide sequence: TGTGCCAGCAGTTCCACCTATTTCGTGACTAGCGGGAGGACCAGCTTC. This codes for CASSSTYFVTSGRTSF.

The rearrangement links TRBV9 to TRBJ2-3; D not certain. Trimming removed 4 bases at V and 1 base at J, with 10 bases between. The CDR3 has 14 amino acids. Germline assignment: CDR1 SGDLS and CDR2 YYNGEE. The CDR3 spells CASSTRGGTDTQYF. CDR3 nucleotides: TGTGCCAGCAGCACCCGCGGAGGCACAGATACGCAGTATTTT.

The chain is built from TRBV11-2 and TRBJ2-7, with D possibly matching TRBD1 (6 bases). Trimming took 7 bases from V and 4 from J, leaving 17 bases between them. This CDR3 has 14 amino acids. CDR1 is SGHAT and CDR2 is FQNNGV in the germline V gene. As DNA, the CDR3 is TGTGCCAGCACCGAAGCAGGGGCTCTTTACGAGCAGTACTTC. Protein sequence: CASTEAGALYEQYF.

The gene calls are TRBV2 and TRBJ1-6; no reliable D call. The CDR3 sequence is 12 residues long. Trimming removed 7 bases at V and 5 bases at J, with 6 bases between. The germline gives CDR1 SNHLY, CDR2 FYNNEI. The chain's CDR3 is CASTRHNSPLHF. The DNA of the CDR3 is TGTGCCAGCACGCGGCATAATTCACCCCTCCACTTT.

To note about this clone: At one of its ends the junction is not consistent with the germline gene, which may arise from a read error. The genes are TRBV7-9 and TRBJ2-5, with 11 bases lining up with TRBD2. The length of the CDR3 is 14 residues. The V gene's germline CDR1 is SEHNR and CDR2 FQNEAQ (reference sequence). CDR3 nucleotide sequence: TGTGCCAGCAGCCTAGCGGGAGGCCAAGAGACCCAGTACTTC. Amino acid sequence: CASSLAGGQETQYF. The whole variable domain, filled in from reference TRBV7-9 and TRBJ2-5, reads DTGVSQNPRHKITKRGQNVTFRCDPISEHNRLYWYRQTLGQGPEFLTYFQNEAQLEKSRLLSDRFSAERPKGSFSTLEIQRTEQGDSAMYLCASSLAGGQETQYFGPGTRLLVL.

The chain couples TRBV4-2 to TRBJ2-5; 12 nucleotides align to TRBD2. The CDR3 runs 15 residues. Germline V gene sequence: CDR1 LGHNA, CDR2 YNFKEQ. Trimming removed 1 base from V and 5 bases from J; junction bases left unmatched: 2. CDR3: CASSQGLAGVETQYF. CDR3 DNA sequence: TGTGCCAGCAGCCAAGGACTAGCGGGAGTTGAGACCCAGTACTTC.

The rearrangement joins TRBV29-1 to TRBJ2-5, with D perhaps matching TRBD2 (6 bases). Deletions cut 6 bases from V and 7 bases from J, with 18 bases between. CDR3 length: 13 residues. Per the germline V gene, CDR1 is SQVTM and CDR2 is ANQGSEA. CDR3 sequence: CSVTSHAGGTQYF. The CDR3, as DNA: TGCAGCGTGACTAGTCACGCAGGAGGGACCCAGTACTTC. The full variable domain, in which reference TRBV29-1 and TRBJ2-5 provide the parts outside the CDR3, is SAVISQKPSRDICQRGTSLTIQCQVDSQVTMMFWYRQQPGQSLTLIATANQGSEATYESGFVIDKFPISRPNLTFSTLTVSNMSPEDSSIYLCSVTSHAGGTQYFGPGTRLLVL.